These 19 T cell receptor beta chains were sequenced from one sample in a study of blood T cell repertoires in COVID-19. Assay: immunoSEQ multiplex PCR; the TCRdb copy retains only in-frame clones and omits some. The sample includes approximately 75,000 clones, roughly 82% of them seen just once. Sequencing was done on a sample of peripheral blood. All receptors come from a woman in her forties or fifties with acute or convalescent COVID-19.

This chain uses TRBV28 with TRBJ1-1, with D uncertain. The V gene's germline CDR1 is MDHEN and CDR2 SYDVKM. The V and J ends lost 5 bases and 1 base respectively, with 11 bases between them. This CDR3 is 14 amino acids long. As DNA, the CDR3 is TGTGCCAGCAGTCTAATTCCACCGAACACTGAAGCTTTCTTT. As protein: CASSLIPPNTEAFF.

The chain has TRBV7-2 and TRBJ1-5, with D tentatively TRBD1 (6 bases). Germline lookup yields CDR1 SGHTA and CDR2 FQGNSA. The CDR3 length is 14 residues. Trimming removed 4 bases from V and 7 bases from J, with 14 bases in between. The DNA of the CDR3 is TGTGCCAGCAGCTCCACAGGGAACGGGCAGCCCCAGCATTTT. Protein product: CASSSTGNGQPQHF.

With regard to this clone: The conserved closing phenylalanine or tryptophan is absent in this CDR3, likely reflecting a read error. No DNA is shown, since the ends of the CDR3 on it are uncertain; the CDR3 is the one TCRdb lists. The chain carries TRBV6-1 and TRBJ2-4; the table's D call, TRBD2, has no DNA check behind it. CDR1 and CDR2 (germline): MNHNS, SASEGT. The CDR3 length equals 11 residues, ends included. The CDR3 here is CASSEDRGLAL.

The gene calls are TRBV5-1 and TRBJ2-7, with D tentatively TRBD1 (5 bases). This CDR3 has 13 amino acids. Germline V gene sequence: CDR1 SGHRS, CDR2 YFSETQ. Deletions cut 1 base from V and 6 bases from J, with 11 bases between. This CDR3 is CASSLLGLPEQYF. The CDR3 DNA reads as TGCGCCAGCAGCTTGTTGGGGCTCCCCGAGCAGTACTTC.

A single count supports this clone. The chain joins TRBV5-1 to TRBJ2-7, with D possibly matching TRBD1 (5 bases). V shed 3 bases and J shed 2 bases, with 15 bases lying between them. The germline gives CDR1 SGHRS, CDR2 YFSETQ. The CDR3 totals 15 residues. Here the CDR3 DNA reads TGCGCCAGCAGCTCAGAAACCGGACACGCCTACGAGCAGTACTTC. Its protein product is CASSSETGHAYEQYF.

The V call is TRBV6-5, the J call TRBJ1-1; D ambiguous. The CDR3 has 15 amino acids. Trimming shortened V by 6 bases and J by 0 bases, and 14 bases separated the two germline ends. CDR1 MNHEY and CDR2 SVGAGI come from the germline V gene. Written as DNA, the CDR3 is TGTGCCAGCAGCCCCAAGACCGGGGTGAACACTGAAGCTTTCTTT. It translates to CASSPKTGVNTEAFF.

The CDR3 region has the DNA TGTGCCAGCAGTTTTTTGGACAGAGAAGCTTTCTTT. Translation gives CASSFLDREAFF. The chain recombines TRBV28 with TRBJ1-1; TRBD1 is a possible D gene (6 bases). V lost 3 bases and J lost 8, with 10 bases in between. From germline, CDR1 is MDHEN and CDR2 SYDVKM. CDR3 size: 12 residues.

The J gene is TRBJ2-4, the V gene TRBV19; a possible D gene is TRBD1 (6 bases). V was cut by 2 bases and J by 4 bases, with 12 bases left in between. The CDR3 has 15 amino acids. Germline CDR1 and CDR2: LNHDA and SQIVND (reference sequence). DNA for the CDR3: TGTGCCAGTAGTATACAGGGACAAGTTAAAAACATTCAGTACTTC. It encodes CASSIQGQVKNIQYF.

V gene TRBV6-4 combines with J gene TRBJ1-6, with D unclear. The germline gives CDR1 MRHNA, CDR2 SNTAGT. The CDR3 runs to 15 residues. V lost 0 bases and J lost 6, with 9 bases in between. CDR3 sequence reads: CASSDSGLLNSPLHF. CDR3 DNA sequence: TGTGCCAGCAGTGACTCAGGACTACTTAATTCACCCCTCCACTTT.

This clone was seen more than once but under ten times. DNA of the CDR3: TGCGCCAGCAGCTTGAGGCCATTAGACAGAGCTAACTATGGCTACACCTTC. This codes for CASSLRPLDRANYGYTF. The rearrangement uses TRBV5-1 and TRBJ1-2; D perhaps matches TRBD1 (5 bases). The CDR3 length is 17 residues. Germline V gene data show CDR1 as SGHRS and CDR2 as YFSETQ. Deletions cut 1 base from V and 0 bases from J, with 16 bases between.

The chain combines TRBV7-6 with TRBJ1-6; tentatively, D is TRBD1 (6 bases). V lost 5 bases, J lost 0 bases, and 11 bases lay in between. There are 16 residues in the CDR3. The germline gives CDR1 SGHVS, CDR2 FNYEAQ. The DNA of the CDR3 is TGTGCCAGCAGCGTGGACAGAAACTCCTATAATTCACCCCTCCACTTT. Amino acid sequence: CASSVDRNSYNSPLHF. The full variable domain, completed using reference TRBV7-6 and TRBJ1-6, is GAGVSQSPRYKVTKRGQDVALRCDPISGHVSLYWYRQALGQGPEFLTYFNYEAQQDKSGLPNDRFSAERPEGSISTLTIQRTEQRDSAMYRCASSVDRNSYNSPLHFGNGTRLTVT.

This chain connects TRBV6-4 to TRBJ1-5, with D perhaps matching TRBD1 (5 bases). V shed 8 bases and J shed 5 bases, with 13 bases lying between them. The CDR3 contains 13 residues. Germline CDR1 MRHNA, CDR2 SNTAGT. For the CDR3, the DNA is TGTGCCAGCGCAGGACAAGGGGATCAGCCCCAGCATTTT. Its protein product is CASAGQGDQPQHF.

This sequence joins TRBV6-2 or TRBV6-3 and TRBJ2-3; TRBD2 matches at 9 bases. This CDR3 has 16 residues. Germline V gives CDR1 MNHEY, CDR2 SVGEGT. The V and J ends lost 7 bases and 5 bases, in that order; junction bases with no gene match: 13. The CDR3 DNA reads as TGTGCCAGCAACCCCCGGTGGTTGACTAGCGGAGATACGCAGTATTTT. Amino acid sequence: CASNPRWLTSGDTQYF.

This rearrangement joins TRBV28 to TRBJ2-7; tentatively, D is TRBD1 (5 bases). Trimming pared 7 bases from V and 6 bases from J, leaving 16 bases between. There are 13 residues in the CDR3. CDR1 and CDR2 (germline): MDHEN, SYDVKM. In nucleotides, the CDR3 is TGTGCCAGCATTGGTGGTTTGGGGCGCGAGCAGTACTTC. Amino acids: CASIGGLGREQYF. The full variable domain, its missing parts supplied by reference TRBV28 and TRBJ2-7, is DVKVTQSSRYLVKRTGEKVFLECVQDMDHENMFWYRQDPGLGLRLIYFSYDVKMKEKGDIPEGYSVSREKKERFSLILESASTNQTSMYLCASIGGLGREQYFGPGTRLTVT.

The chain is built from TRBV15 and TRBJ2-1; D remains ambiguous. Germline V gene sequence: CDR1 LNHNV, CDR2 YYDKDF (reference sequence). This CDR3 is 15 amino acids long. Trimming cost V 0 bases and J 0 bases, with 6 bases left between them. CDR3 nucleotide sequence: TGTGCCACCAGCAGAGATAGTAGCTCCTACAATGAGCAGTTCTTC. Its translation: CATSRDSSSYNEQFF.

The rearrangement uses TRBV7-6 and TRBJ1-3; D might be TRBD1 (5 bases). The CDR3 loop spans 16 amino acids. V dropped 6 bases and J dropped 2 bases, with 17 bases sitting between them. The germline CDR1 and CDR2 sequences are SGHVS and FNYEAQ. CDR3 in amino acids: CASSEVQGLAGNTIYF. CDR3 DNA sequence: TGTGCCAGCAGTGAGGTCCAGGGATTAGCTGGAAACACCATATATTTT.

The rearrangement joins TRBV5-4 to TRBJ1-1, with TRBD1 matching over 9 bases. Germline CDR1 is SGHNT and CDR2 is YYREEE (reference sequence). The J segment lost 1 base and the V segment lost 6 bases, leaving 10 bases of the junction unmatched. This CDR3 spans 16 amino acids. The CDR3 sequence: CASTSGDRAKNTEAFF. The DNA of the CDR3 is TGTGCCAGCACCTCGGGGGACAGGGCTAAGAACACTGAAGCTTTCTTT.

The rearrangement joins TRBV5-1 to TRBJ2-1; D may be TRBD2 (6 bases). The CDR3 is 14 residues long. Trimming left V 5 bases short and J 10 bases short, with 19 bases between. Germline-derived CDR1 and CDR2 are SGHRS and YFSETQ. The CDR3 coding sequence is TGCGCCAGCAGTCAGACTAGTCACCCAGGAGAGCAGTTCTTC. Protein product: CASSQTSHPGEQFF.

CDR3 sequence (DNA): TGTGCCAGCAAACCGGGTCCGGATCAGCCCCAGCATTTT. Translation gives CASKPGPDQPQHF. This chain uses TRBV6-5 with TRBJ1-5; no clear D gene. From germline, CDR1 is MNHEY and CDR2 SVGAGI. The CDR3 totals 13 residues. The germline V and J ends were trimmed by 7 bases and 5 bases, with 12 bases remaining between them.